These 3 T cell receptor beta chains were all obtained from the same sample, sequenced in a study of blood T cell repertoires in COVID-19. TCRdb's copy holds only in-frame clones and misses some; the assay was immunoSEQ multiplex PCR. The repertoire has approximately 180,000 clones, approximately 83% of them found once; the top ten carry approximately 9.9%. The source material was peripheral blood. The receptors shown here come from a human donor with active or convalescent COVID-19. The donor label of this sample is uncertain.

This clone came up many times. The rearrangement uses TRBV30 and TRBJ2-2, with TRBD2 matching 8 bases. The junction had 1 base not matched to a gene; V was cut back by 0 bases and J by 4 bases. Germline V CDR1 and CDR2: GTSNPN, SVGIG (reference sequence). The CDR3 runs 14 residues. The DNA of the CDR3 is TGTGCCTGGAGTGTACGGGGGGGCACCGGGGAGCTGTTTTTT. It encodes CAWSVRGGTGELFF. The full variable domain, in which reference TRBV30 and TRBJ2-2 provide the parts outside the CDR3, is SQTIHQWPATLVQPVGSPLSLECTVEGTSNPNLYWYRQAAGRGLQLLFYSVGIGQISSEVPQNLSASRPQDRQFILSSKKLLLSDSGFYLCAWSVRGGTGELFFGEGSRLTVL.

Points on this clone: The same CDR3 is also encoded by other DNA sequences in this sample. This chain uses TRBV7-3 with TRBJ1-1, with TRBD1 as a possible D gene (5 bases). The CDR3 consists of 12 residues. V gave up 5 bases and J gave up 4 bases, with 8 bases separating them. Germline V CDR1 and CDR2: SGHTA, FQGTGA. In DNA form, the CDR3 reads TGTGCCAGCAGCCCGGGGGGCACTGAAGCTTTCTTT. It translates to CASSPGGTEAFF.

V gene TRBV6-5 combines with J gene TRBJ1-4; weak D call: TRBD1 (5 bases). The CDR3 is 14 amino acids. V was cut by 7 bases and J by 8 bases, with 17 bases left in between. Germline V lookup: CDR1 MNHEY, CDR2 SVGAGI. CDR3 bases: TGTGCCAGCAAGCCACGGGGGAACAACGAAAAACTGTTTTTT. Protein product: CASKPRGNNEKLFF.